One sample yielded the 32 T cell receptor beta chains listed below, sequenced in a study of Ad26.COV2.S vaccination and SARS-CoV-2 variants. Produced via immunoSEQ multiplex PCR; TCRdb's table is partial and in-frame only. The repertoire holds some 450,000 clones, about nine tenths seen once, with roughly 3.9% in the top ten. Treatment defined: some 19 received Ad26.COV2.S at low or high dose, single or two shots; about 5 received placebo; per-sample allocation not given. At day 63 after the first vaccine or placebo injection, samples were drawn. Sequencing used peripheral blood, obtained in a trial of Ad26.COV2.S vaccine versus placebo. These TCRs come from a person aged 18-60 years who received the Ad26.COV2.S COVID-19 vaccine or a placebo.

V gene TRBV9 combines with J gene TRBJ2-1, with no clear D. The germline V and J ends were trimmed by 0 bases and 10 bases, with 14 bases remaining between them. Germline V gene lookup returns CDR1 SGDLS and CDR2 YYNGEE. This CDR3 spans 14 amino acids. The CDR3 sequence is CASSVGVSLLEQFF. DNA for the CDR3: TGTGCCAGCAGCGTAGGGGTGAGCCTCCTGGAGCAGTTCTTC.

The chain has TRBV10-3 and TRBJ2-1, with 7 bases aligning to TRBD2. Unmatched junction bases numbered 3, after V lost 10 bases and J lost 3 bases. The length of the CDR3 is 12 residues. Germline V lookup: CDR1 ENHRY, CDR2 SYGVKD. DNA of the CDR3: TGTGCCACAGGACTAGACTACAATGAGCAGTTCTTC. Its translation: CATGLDYNEQFF.

The CDR3 reads CASSSMGQGVNEQFF. The DNA for the CDR3 is TGTGCCAGCAGTTCCATGGGACAGGGGGTAAATGAGCAGTTCTTC. The chain carries TRBV27 and TRBJ2-1, with TRBD1 matching 11 bases. V was pared by 4 bases and J by 7 bases, with 6 bases of the junction left unmatched. CDR1 and CDR2 from the germline V gene are MNHEY and SMNVEV (reference sequence). The CDR3 runs to 15 residues.

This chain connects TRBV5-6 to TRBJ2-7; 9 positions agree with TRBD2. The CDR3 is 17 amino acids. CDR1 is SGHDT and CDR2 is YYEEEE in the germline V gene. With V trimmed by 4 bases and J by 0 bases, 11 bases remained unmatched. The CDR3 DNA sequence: TGTGCCAGCAGCCCCCTAGGTGGGCGGGAGGGCTCCTACGAGCAGTACTTC. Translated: CASSPLGGREGSYEQYF. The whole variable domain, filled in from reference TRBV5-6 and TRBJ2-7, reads DAGVTQSPTHLIKTRGQQVTLRCSPKSGHDTVSWYQQALGQGPQFIFQYYEEEERQRGNFPDRFSGHQFPNYSSELNVNALLLGDSALYLCASSPLGGREGSYEQYFGPGTRLTVT.

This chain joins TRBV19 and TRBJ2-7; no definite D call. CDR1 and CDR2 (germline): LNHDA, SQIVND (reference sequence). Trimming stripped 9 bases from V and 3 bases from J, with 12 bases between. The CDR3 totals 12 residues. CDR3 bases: TGTGCCAGGCCCGGTTACGGCTACGAGCAGTACTTC. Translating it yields CARPGYGYEQYF.

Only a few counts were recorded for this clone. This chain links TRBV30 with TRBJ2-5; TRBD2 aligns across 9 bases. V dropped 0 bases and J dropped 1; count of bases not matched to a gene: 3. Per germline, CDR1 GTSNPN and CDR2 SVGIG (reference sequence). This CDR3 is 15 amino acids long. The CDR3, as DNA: TGTGCCTGGAGTGTCGCGGGGGGGGCCCAAGAGACCCAGTACTTC. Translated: CAWSVAGGAQETQYF.

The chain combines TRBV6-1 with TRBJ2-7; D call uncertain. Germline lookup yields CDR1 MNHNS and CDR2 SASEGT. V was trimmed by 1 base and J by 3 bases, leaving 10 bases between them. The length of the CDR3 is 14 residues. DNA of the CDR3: TGTGCCAGCAGTGAAGTCAGTGGGTTCTACGAGCAGTACTTC. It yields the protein CASSEVSGFYEQYF.

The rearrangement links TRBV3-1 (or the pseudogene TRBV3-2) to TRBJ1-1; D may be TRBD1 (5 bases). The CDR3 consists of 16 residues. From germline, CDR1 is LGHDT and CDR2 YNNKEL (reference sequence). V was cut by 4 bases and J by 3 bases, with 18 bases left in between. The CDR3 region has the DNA TGTGCCAGCAGCCGGACACTAACCGGCGGGGACACTGAAGCTTTCTTT. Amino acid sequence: CASSRTLTGGDTEAFF.

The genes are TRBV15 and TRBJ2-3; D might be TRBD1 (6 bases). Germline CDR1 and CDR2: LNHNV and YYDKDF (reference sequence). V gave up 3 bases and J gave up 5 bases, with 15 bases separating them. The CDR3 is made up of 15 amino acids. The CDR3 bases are TGTGCCACCAGCAGGCGTCCAGGGGTTGTAGATACGCAGTATTTT. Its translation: CATSRRPGVVDTQYF.

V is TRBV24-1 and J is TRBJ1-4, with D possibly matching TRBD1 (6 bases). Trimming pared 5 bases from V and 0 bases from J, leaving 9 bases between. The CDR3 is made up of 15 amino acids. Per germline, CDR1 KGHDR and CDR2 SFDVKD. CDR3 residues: CATSVGGATNEKLFF. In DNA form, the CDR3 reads TGTGCCACCAGTGTAGGGGGTGCAACTAATGAAAAACTGTTTTTT.

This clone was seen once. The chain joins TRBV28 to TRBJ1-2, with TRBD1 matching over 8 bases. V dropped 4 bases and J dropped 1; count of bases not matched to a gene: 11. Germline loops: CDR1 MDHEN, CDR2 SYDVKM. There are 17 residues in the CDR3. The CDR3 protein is CASSSFSGTGDNYGYTF. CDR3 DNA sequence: TGTGCCAGCAGTTCCTTCTCCGGGACAGGTGATAACTATGGCTACACCTTC.

In nucleotides, the CDR3 is TGTGCCAGCAATCGGCAGGAAGGTGGTACGCAGTATTTT. Protein: CASNRQEGGTQYF. The chain recombines TRBV27 with TRBJ2-3; D ambiguous. The V and J ends lost 7 bases and 8 bases respectively, with 16 bases between them. The germline gives CDR1 MNHEY, CDR2 SMNVEV (reference sequence). The CDR3 length is 13 residues.

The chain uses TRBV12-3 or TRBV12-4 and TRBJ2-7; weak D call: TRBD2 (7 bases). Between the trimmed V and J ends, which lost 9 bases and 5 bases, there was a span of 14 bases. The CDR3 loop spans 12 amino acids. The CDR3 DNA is TGTGCCAGAGGGGGGGCGCAAAACGAGCAGTACTTC. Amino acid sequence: CARGGAQNEQYF.

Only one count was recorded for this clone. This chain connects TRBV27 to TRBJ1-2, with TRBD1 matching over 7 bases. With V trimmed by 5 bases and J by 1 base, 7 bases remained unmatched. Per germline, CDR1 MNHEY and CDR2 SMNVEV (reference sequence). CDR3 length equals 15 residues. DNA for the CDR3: TGTGCCAGCAGTCCCCGGACAGGATTTAACTATGGCTACACCTTC. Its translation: CASSPRTGFNYGYTF.

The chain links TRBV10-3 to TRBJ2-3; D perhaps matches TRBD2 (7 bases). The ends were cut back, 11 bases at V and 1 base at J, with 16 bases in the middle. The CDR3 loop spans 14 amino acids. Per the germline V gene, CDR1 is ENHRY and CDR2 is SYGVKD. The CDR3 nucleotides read TGTGCCGTCCGAGGCGGGGGCGGCACAGATACGCAGTATTTT. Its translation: CAVRGGGGTDTQYF.

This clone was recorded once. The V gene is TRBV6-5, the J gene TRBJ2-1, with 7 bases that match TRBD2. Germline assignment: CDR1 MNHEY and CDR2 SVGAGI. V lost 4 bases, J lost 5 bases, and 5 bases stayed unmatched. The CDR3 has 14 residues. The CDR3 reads CASSWASGNNEQFF. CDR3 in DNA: TGTGCCAGCAGTTGGGCTAGCGGAAACAATGAGCAGTTCTTC.

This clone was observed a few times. The CDR3 sequence: CASSPRDRTTEAFF. CDR3 bases: TGTGCCAGCAGTCCCCGGGACAGGACCACTGAAGCTTTCTTT. The rearrangement links TRBV28 to TRBJ1-1; 8 bases agree with TRBD1. Germline V gene lookup returns CDR1 MDHEN and CDR2 SYDVKM. This CDR3 has 14 amino acids. The V gene end was trimmed by 5 bases and the J gene end by 4 bases; junction bases not matched to a gene: 6.

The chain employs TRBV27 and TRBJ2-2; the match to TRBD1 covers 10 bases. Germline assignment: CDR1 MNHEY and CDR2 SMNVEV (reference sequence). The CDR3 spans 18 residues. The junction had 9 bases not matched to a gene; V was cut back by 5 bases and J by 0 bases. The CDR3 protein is CASSPRQGAFANTGELFF. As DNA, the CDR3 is TGTGCCAGCAGTCCTAGACAGGGGGCCTTCGCGAACACCGGGGAGCTGTTTTTT.

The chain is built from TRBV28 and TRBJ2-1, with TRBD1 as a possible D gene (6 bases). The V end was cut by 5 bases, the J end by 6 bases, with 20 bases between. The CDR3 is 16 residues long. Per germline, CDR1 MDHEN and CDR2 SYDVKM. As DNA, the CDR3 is TGTGCCAGCAGTCTTAATAGGGGGAGAAGAGGCAATGAGCAGTTCTTC. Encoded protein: CASSLNRGRRGNEQFF.

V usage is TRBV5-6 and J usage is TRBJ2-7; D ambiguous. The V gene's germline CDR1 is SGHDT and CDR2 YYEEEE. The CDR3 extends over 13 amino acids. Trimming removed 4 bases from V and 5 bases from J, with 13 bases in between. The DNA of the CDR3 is TGTGCCAGCAGCGCCGGCCGCAATCACGAGCAGTACTTC. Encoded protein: CASSAGRNHEQYF.

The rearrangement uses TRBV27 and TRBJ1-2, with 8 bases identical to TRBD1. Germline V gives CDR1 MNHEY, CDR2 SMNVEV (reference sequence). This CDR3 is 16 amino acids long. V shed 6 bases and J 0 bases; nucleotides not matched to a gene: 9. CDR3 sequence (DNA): TGTGCCAGCAGCCAGGGTCAGGGGGCTTCTAACTATGGCTACACCTTC. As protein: CASSQGQGASNYGYTF.

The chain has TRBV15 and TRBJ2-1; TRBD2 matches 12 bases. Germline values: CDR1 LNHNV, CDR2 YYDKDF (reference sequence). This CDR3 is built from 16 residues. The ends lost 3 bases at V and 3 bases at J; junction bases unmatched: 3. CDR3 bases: TGTGCCACCAGCAGGGGGACTAGCGGGCGCTACAATGAGCAGTTCTTC. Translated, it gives CATSRGTSGRYNEQFF.

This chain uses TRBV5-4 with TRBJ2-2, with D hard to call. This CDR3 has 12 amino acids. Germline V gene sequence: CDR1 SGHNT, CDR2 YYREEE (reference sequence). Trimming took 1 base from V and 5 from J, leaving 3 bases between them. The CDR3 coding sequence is TGTGCCAGCAGCTTGTATACCGGGGAGCTGTTTTTT. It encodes CASSLYTGELFF.

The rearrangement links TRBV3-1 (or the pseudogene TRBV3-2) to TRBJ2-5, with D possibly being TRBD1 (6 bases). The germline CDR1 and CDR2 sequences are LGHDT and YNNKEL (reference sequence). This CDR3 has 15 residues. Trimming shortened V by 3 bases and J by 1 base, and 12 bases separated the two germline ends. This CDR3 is CASSHHQTGQETQYF. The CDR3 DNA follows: TGTGCCAGCAGCCACCACCAGACAGGCCAAGAGACCCAGTACTTC.

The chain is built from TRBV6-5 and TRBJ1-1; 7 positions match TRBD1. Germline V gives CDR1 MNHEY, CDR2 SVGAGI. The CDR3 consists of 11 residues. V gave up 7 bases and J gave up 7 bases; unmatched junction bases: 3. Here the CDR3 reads CASTRDSEAFF. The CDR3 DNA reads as TGTGCCAGCACCCGGGACAGTGAAGCTTTCTTT.

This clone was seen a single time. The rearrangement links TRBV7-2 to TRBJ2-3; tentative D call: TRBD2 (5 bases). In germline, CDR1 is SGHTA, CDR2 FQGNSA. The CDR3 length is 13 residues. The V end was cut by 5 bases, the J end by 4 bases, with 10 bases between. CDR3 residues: CASSAPSPDTQYF. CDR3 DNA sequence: TGTGCCAGCAGCGCGCCTAGCCCAGATACGCAGTATTTT.

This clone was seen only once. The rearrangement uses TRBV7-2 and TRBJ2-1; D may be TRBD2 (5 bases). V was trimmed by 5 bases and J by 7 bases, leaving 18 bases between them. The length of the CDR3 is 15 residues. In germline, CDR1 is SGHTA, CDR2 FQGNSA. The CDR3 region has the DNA TGTGCCAGCAGCCCCCTAGCAGGAGGAGAAAATGAGCAGTTCTTC. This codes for CASSPLAGGENEQFF.

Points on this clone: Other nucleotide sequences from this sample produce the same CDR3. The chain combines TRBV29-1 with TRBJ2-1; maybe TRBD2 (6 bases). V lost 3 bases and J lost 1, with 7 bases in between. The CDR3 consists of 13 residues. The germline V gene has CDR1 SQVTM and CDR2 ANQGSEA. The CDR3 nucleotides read TGCAGCGTTGAGGGAGGTTCCTACAATGAGCAGTTCTTC. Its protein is CSVEGGSYNEQFF.

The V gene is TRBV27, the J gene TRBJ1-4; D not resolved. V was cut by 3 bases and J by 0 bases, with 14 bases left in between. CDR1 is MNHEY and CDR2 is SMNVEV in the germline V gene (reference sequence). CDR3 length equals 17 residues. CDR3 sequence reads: CASSFLGIKSTNEKLFF. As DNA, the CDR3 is TGTGCCAGCAGTTTTTTAGGGATCAAATCAACTAATGAAAAACTGTTTTTT.

The DNA for the CDR3 is TGTGCCAGCAGCTTAGCGCTTCTGTCGGACAGGGGGCCGGGTACTGAAGCTTTCTTT. Its translation is CASSLALLSDRGPGTEAFF. The genes are TRBV7-8 and TRBJ1-1, with 11 bases lining up with TRBD1. CDR1 and CDR2 from the germline V gene are SGHVS and FQNEAQ. This CDR3 is 19 amino acids long. V lost 0 bases and J lost 5; bases outside the gene matches: 14.

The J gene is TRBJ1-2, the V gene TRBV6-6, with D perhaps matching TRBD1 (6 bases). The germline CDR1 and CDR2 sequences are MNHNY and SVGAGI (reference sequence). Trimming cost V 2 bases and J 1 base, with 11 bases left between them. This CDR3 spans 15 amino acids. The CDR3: CASSYRGQINYGYTF. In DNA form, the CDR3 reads TGTGCCAGCAGTTACCGTGGACAGATTAACTATGGCTACACCTTC.

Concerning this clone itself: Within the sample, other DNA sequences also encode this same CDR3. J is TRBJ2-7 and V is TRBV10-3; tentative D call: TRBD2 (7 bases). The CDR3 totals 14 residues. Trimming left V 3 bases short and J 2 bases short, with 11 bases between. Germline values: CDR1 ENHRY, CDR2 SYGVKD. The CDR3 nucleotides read TGTGCCATCAGTGATAGGGGGGGAACCTACGAGCAGTACTTC. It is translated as CAISDRGGTYEQYF.